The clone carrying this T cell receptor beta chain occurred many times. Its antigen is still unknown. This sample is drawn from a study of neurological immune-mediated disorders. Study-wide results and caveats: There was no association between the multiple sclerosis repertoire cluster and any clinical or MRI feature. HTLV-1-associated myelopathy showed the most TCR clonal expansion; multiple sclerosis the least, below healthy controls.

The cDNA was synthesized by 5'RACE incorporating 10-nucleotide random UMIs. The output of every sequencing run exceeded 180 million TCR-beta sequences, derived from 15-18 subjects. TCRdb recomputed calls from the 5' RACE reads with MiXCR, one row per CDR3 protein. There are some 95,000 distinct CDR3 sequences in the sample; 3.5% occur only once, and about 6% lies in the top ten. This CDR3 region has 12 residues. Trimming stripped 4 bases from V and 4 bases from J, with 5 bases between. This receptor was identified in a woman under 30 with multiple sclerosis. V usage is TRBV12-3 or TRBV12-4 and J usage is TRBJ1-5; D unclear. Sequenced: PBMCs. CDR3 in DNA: TGTGCCAGCAGTTCGGAGAATCAGCCCCAGCATTTT. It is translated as CASSSENQPQHF.